This T cell receptor (beta chain) was recovered during a study of blood T cells in healthy people across ages. Study outcomes and limitations: Researchers judged that diversity estimates from one million T cells fell short of true values. TCR beta diversity tracked closely with naive T cell percentage.

Isolation yielded PBMCs, at least 6.5 million per sample, in every case. Then a second PCR, running roughly 7 to 11 cycles, was carried out with a sample-barcoded 5' primer and a J-beta primer mix. TCRdb independently ran MiXCR on the 5' RACE reads; one entry per CDR3 protein. This sample has nearly 1 million distinct CDR3 sequences, with roughly half found just once. Germline assignment: CDR1 MDHEN and CDR2 SYDVKM. The CDR3 is made up of 10 amino acids. Deletions cut 3 bases from V and 5 bases from J, with 2 bases between. Comments on this clonotype: No antigen is known for it.

Sequenced sample: blood. The sequence came from a woman aged 55-69 years in good health. The gene calls are TRBV28 and TRBJ2-7; D remains unclear. The CDR3 DNA follows: TGTGCCAGCAGTTTCCACGAGCAGTACTTC. Its translation is CASSFHEQYF.